These T cell receptor beta chains were read from a single sample in a study of Graves' ophthalmopathy and Graves' hyperthyroidism. TCRdb passed the multiplex PCR reads through MiXCR, listing each CDR3 protein once. The top ten clones hold roughly 46% of a sample with almost 750,000 distinct CDR3 sequences, roughly two fifths of them seen once. Sequenced input: peripheral blood. Receptor source: an adult man with Graves' ophthalmopathy. The CDR3 runs from the conserved cysteine through the conserved F or W. The D gene is left open where the match is weak. Size values are once, few and many counts, or a class for expanded clones, and some rows have none.

clone_size	d_call	j_call	v_call	cdr3_nt	cdr3_aa
-	-	TRBJ2-7	TRBV10-3	TGTGCCAGCAGTTCTTTGGGACGGAACAGTCGCGAGCAGTACTTC	CASSSLGRNSREQYF
many	-	TRBJ2-7	TRBV24-1	TGTGCCACCAGTGATAGTAAAGGGGTGCGCTACGAGCAGTACTTC	CATSDSKGVRYEQYF
-	TRBD1	TRBJ1-2	TRBV20-1	TGCAGTGCCCCGGGACAGTGGATACTCGGCTACACCTTC	CSAPGQWILGYTF
many	TRBD1	TRBJ1-2	TRBV12-3/TRBV12-4	TGTGCCAGCAGCAGGGGGAGGGACTATGGCTACACCTTC	CASSRGRDYGYTF
many	-	TRBJ1-5	TRBV7-9	TGTGCCAGCAGCTTTGGGGGCGATAGCAATCAGCCCCAGCATTTT	CASSFGGDSNQPQHF
-	TRBD1	TRBJ1-1	TRBV6-5	TGTGCCAGCAGTAGGACAGGACCGGAGAACACTGAAGCTTTCTTT	CASSRTGPENTEAFF
-	-	TRBJ1-1	TRBV5-6	TGTGCCAGCAGCTTAACCAAGGGGACGGGCTGGACTGAAGCTTTCTTT	CASSLTKGTGWTEAFF
-	-	TRBJ1-1	TRBV19	TGTGCCAGTAGTATCGGTTACCGTGGGAAGCGAAACACTGAAGCTTTCTTT	CASSIGYRGKRNTEAFF
-	TRBD1	TRBJ2-7	TRBV7-9	TGTGCCAGCGGGACAGGGTTTCAGAACGAGCAGTACTTC	CASGTGFQNEQYF
-	TRBD1	TRBJ1-4	TRBV19	TGTGCCGCAGGGACAGGGCGAGAAAAACTGTTTTTT	CAAGTGREKLFF
-	TRBD1	TRBJ1-5	TRBV20-1	TGCAGTGCCAACAGAGACAGGGGGCGTAATCAGCCCCAGCATTTT	CSANRDRGRNQPQHF
many	-	TRBJ2-2	TRBV9	TGTGCCAGCAGCGTAAGGGGAACGAACACCGGGGAGCTGTTTTTT	CASSVRGTNTGELFF
-	TRBD1	TRBJ1-4	TRBV6-5	TGTGCCAGCAGTTATTCAGGGGGCCGACTGTTTTTT	CASSYSGGRLFF
many	-	TRBJ2-5	TRBV24-1	TGTGCCACCAGTGATGACAGGCTCCAAGAGACCCAGTACTTC	CATSDDRLQETQYF
few	TRBD2	TRBJ2-5	TRBV15	TGTGCCAGCAGCCAAGAGATAGCGGGAGCTGGCCAAGAGACCCAGTACTTC	CASSQEIAGAGQETQYF
many	TRBD1	TRBJ1-1	TRBV14	TGTGCCAGCAGCAAGAACAGGGGTTCATCGGCTGAAGCTTTCTTT	CASSKNRGSSAEAFF
few	-	TRBJ1-5	TRBV7-3	TGTGCCAGCAGCTTACTGGTATATAGCAATCAGCCCCAGCATTTT	CASSLLVYSNQPQHF
-	-	TRBJ1-5	TRBV19	TGTGCCAGTAGCCACGTTCCTGGGGGGTCTGGAGCTCAGCCCCAGCATTTT	CASSHVPGGSGAQPQHF
-	-	TRBJ2-7	TRBV29-1	-	CSVARGTNTGEHF
-	-	TRBJ1-6	TRBV4-1	TGCGCCAGCAGCCAAAGCGGTACCGCCTCACCCCTCCACTTT	CASSQSGTASPLHF
-	TRBD1	TRBJ2-7	TRBV25-1	TGTGCCAGCAGTGAAAAGGGACAGGGGACTTACGAGCAGTACTTC	CASSEKGQGTYEQYF
many	-	TRBJ1-2	TRBV7-9	TGTGCCAGCAGCTTAGTTATTACAGGGACGGATGGCTACACCTTC	CASSLVITGTDGYTF
-	-	TRBJ2-7	TRBV15	TGTGCCACCAGCAGAGGGGGATGGACCTACGAGCAGTACTTC	CATSRGGWTYEQYF
-	TRBD1	TRBJ1-2	TRBV7-9	TGTGCCAGCAGCTCCACGACAGGGGGCGATGGCTACACCTTC	CASSSTTGGDGYTF
many	-	TRBJ2-5	TRBV20-1	TGCAGTGCTAGGGTGGGGGAGACCCAGTACTTC	CSARVGETQYF
few	-	TRBJ2-5	TRBV10-3	TGTGCCATCAGTGACCCCCCGGGACAGGGGTCGGTAGCGGGAGGGCCTGTCGGGACCCAGTACTTC	CAISDPPGQGSVAGGPVGTQYF
once	-	TRBJ2-2	TRBV24-1	TGTGCCACCAGTGAGGGGGGACTGATGAGGAACACCGGGGAGCTGTTTTTT	CATSEGGLMRNTGELFF
-	-	TRBJ1-1	TRBV29-1	TGCATCTCTGCGGGCAGGACAGTGAACACTGAAGCTTTCTTT	CISAGRTVNTEAFF
-	-	TRBJ1-5	TRBV2	TGTGCCAGCAGGCGGACGGACAAAGGTCCCCAGCATTTT	CASRRTDKGPQHF
many	-	TRBJ1-2	TRBV25-1	TGTGCCAGCAGTCCCCAAGGGGCGGATGGCTACACCTTC	CASSPQGADGYTF
many	-	TRBJ2-6	TRBV29-1	TGCAGCGTTGACCAGGGCGGACCTGGGGCCAACGTCCTGACTTTC	CSVDQGGPGANVLTF
once	TRBD2	TRBJ2-5	TRBV2	TGTGCCAGCAACTTAGGGACTAGCGGGGGGGAAGAGACCCAGTACTTC	CASNLGTSGGEETQYF
-	-	TRBJ2-7	TRBV7-3	TGTGCCAGCAGCCGCGAGTACTCGACGTTGAAACCCTACGAGCAGTACTTC	CASSREYSTLKPYEQYF
-	-	TRBJ1-5	TRBV4-1	TGCGCCAGCAGCCAAGGCGTTATAGATCAGCCCCAGCATTTT	CASSQGVIDQPQHF
-	-	TRBJ2-7	TRBV25-1	TGTGCCAGCAGTGATCCACGGTTCCCCTACGTGCAGTACTTC	CASSDPRFPYVQYF
few	TRBD1	TRBJ2-5	TRBV19	TGTGCCAGTAATTGGAGACAGGGGGCGACCCAGTACTTC	CASNWRQGATQYF
-	-	TRBJ1-1	TRBV7-6	TGTGCCAGCAGGCCTCCGCTTTCTTGGTCTGAAGCTTTCTTT	CASRPPLSWSEAFF
-	-	TRBJ2-5	TRBV7-2	TGTGCCAGCAGCTTAGGACTACATGGCACAGATACGCAGTACTTC	CASSLGLHGTDTQYF
-	-	TRBJ1-2	TRBV10-3	TGTGCCGGTAGCGGTGTAGGGGACGGAAGCCACTATGGCTACACCTTC	CAGSGVGDGSHYGYTF
few	TRBD1	TRBJ2-2	TRBV29-1	TGCAGCGCCGTTATCCGGGACAGAAACACCGGGGAGCTGTTTTTT	CSAVIRDRNTGELFF
few	TRBD2	TRBJ2-7	TRBV20-1	TGCAGTGCTATGGGACTAGCGGGAGGCTTATCCTACGAGCAGTACTTC	CSAMGLAGGLSYEQYF